One sample yielded the 10 T cell receptor beta chains listed below, sequenced in a study of T cells in Graves' hyperthyroidism and ophthalmopathy. RNA transcripts provided the source from which TCR beta CDR3 regions were amplified. Researchers ran a first-round RT-PCR on the TCR CDR3 using the HTBI primer set. MiXCR was run by TCRdb on the multiplex PCR reads, yielding one entry per CDR3 protein. The table lists 250,000 to 300,000 distinct CDR3 sequences, roughly 19% of them singletons. Sample: blood. Receptor source: a man in his fifties with Graves' ophthalmopathy.

This sequence joins TRBV6-2 or TRBV6-3 and TRBJ1-1, with D unclear. Germline V gene lookup returns CDR1 MNHEY and CDR2 SVGEGT. The CDR3 covers 13 residues. Trimming stripped 5 bases from V and 9 bases from J, with 16 bases between. The CDR3 region has the DNA TGTGCCAGCAGTCTTGGTGACGGGATAAAAGCTTTCTTT. This codes for CASSLGDGIKAFF.

As DNA, the CDR3 is TGTGCCAGCAGACTTACCGGGAGGGCCTACGAGCAGTACTTC. The encoded protein is CASRLTGRAYEQYF. The chain carries TRBV28 and TRBJ2-7; the match to TRBD2 covers 8 bases. Trimming at V came to 6 bases and at J to 2 bases, leaving 6 bases not matched to a gene. Looked up from germline, CDR1 is MDHEN and CDR2 is SYDVKM. The CDR3 spans 14 residues.

In its sample, this clonotype was seen many times. The chain employs TRBV28 and TRBJ2-7, with 12 positions matching TRBD1. Germline values: CDR1 MDHEN, CDR2 SYDVKM. The junction had 14 bases not matched to a gene; V was cut back by 7 bases and J by 4 bases. The CDR3 loop spans 17 amino acids. This CDR3 is CASTDPGQGAGLYEQYF. DNA for the CDR3: TGTGCCAGCACAGATCCGGGACAGGGGGCTGGCCTTTACGAGCAGTACTTC. Filled out from reference TRBV28 and TRBJ2-7, the complete variable domain reads DVKVTQSSRYLVKRTGEKVFLECVQDMDHENMFWYRQDPGLGLRLIYFSYDVKMKEKGDIPEGYSVSREKKERFSLILESASTNQTSMYLCASTDPGQGAGLYEQYFGPGTRLTVT.

This clonotype came up a few times. The gene calls are TRBV3-1 and TRBJ1-1; possibly TRBD1 for D (5 bases). CDR3 size: 15 residues. Germline CDR1 LGHDT, CDR2 YNNKEL (reference sequence). V lost 6 bases, J lost 2 bases, and 16 bases lay in between. DNA of the CDR3: TGTGCCAGCAGAGCAGGGTTGAGGGAAAACACTGAAGCTTTCTTT. Its translation is CASRAGLRENTEAFF.

The V and J genes are TRBV7-2 and TRBJ1-2; D may be TRBD1 (5 bases). Trimming stripped 5 bases from V and 4 bases from J, with 14 bases between. Germline V gene sequence: CDR1 SGHTA, CDR2 FQGNSA. This CDR3 has 14 amino acids. The CDR3 spells CASSPGGVGYGYTF. The CDR3 DNA sequence: TGTGCCAGCAGCCCCGGGGGTGTGGGCTATGGCTACACCTTC.

The sample holds many counts of this clonotype. V is TRBV14 and J is TRBJ2-7; the D gene is possibly TRBD2 (6 bases). V lost 0 bases to trimming and J lost 0 bases, with 9 bases between them. Germline CDR1 and CDR2: SGHDN and FVKESK. The CDR3 runs 15 residues. DNA for the CDR3: TGTGCCAGCAGCCAAGACCTAGCGCTCTCCTACGAGCAGTACTTC. Its translation is CASSQDLALSYEQYF. The variable domain in full, completed from reference TRBV14 and TRBJ2-7, reads EAGVTQFPSHSVIEKGQTVTLRCDPISGHDNLYWYRRVMGKEIKFLLHFVKESKQDESGMPNNRFLAERTGGTYSTLKVQPAELEDSGVYFCASSQDLALSYEQYFGPGTRLTVT.

The CDR3 DNA reads as TGTGCCATCAGTGGTAGCACAGATACGCAGTATTTT. Protein sequence: CAISGSTDTQYF. The rearrangement uses TRBV10-3 and TRBJ2-3, with D unresolved. V was clipped by 4 bases and J by 0 bases, with 2 bases between them. From germline, CDR1 is ENHRY and CDR2 SYGVKD. The CDR3 spans 12 residues.

This rearrangement joins TRBV7-3 to TRBJ2-1; 13 positions agree with TRBD2. This CDR3 is built from 19 residues. The junction had 10 bases not matched to a gene; V was cut back by 2 bases and J by 3 bases. Germline-derived CDR1 and CDR2 are SGHTA and FQGTGA. The CDR3 protein is CASSLSGTSGTHYYNEQFF. As DNA, the CDR3 is TGTGCCAGCAGCTTATCTGGGACTAGCGGGACCCACTACTACAATGAGCAGTTCTTC.

Ten or more counts support this clonotype. The gene calls are TRBV28 and TRBJ1-1; D is unclear. With 7 bases removed from V and 0 bases from J, the gap between germline ends came to 9 bases. The germline V gene has CDR1 MDHEN and CDR2 SYDVKM. This CDR3 contains 13 residues. CDR3 region: CASIHYLNTEAFF. The CDR3 nucleotides are TGTGCCAGCATTCATTATCTGAACACTGAAGCTTTCTTT.

This clonotype was recorded a few times. The chain is built from TRBV14 and TRBJ1-2; no definite D call. V lost 4 bases to trimming and J lost 1 base, with 19 bases between them. Looked up from germline, CDR1 is SGHDN and CDR2 is FVKESK. CDR3 length equals 17 residues. CDR3 sequence: CASSRLPGSIYNYGYTF. The CDR3 nucleotides read TGTGCCAGCAGCCGCCTTCCTGGCAGCATTTATAACTATGGCTACACCTTC.